Below, 9 T cell receptor beta chains from the same sample are listed, as sequenced in a study of radiotherapy plus CTLA-4 blockade in lung cancer. Clones were read by immunoSEQ multiplex PCR, and TCRdb kept only the in-frame ones, dropping some. Here the sample spans about 38,000 clones, 80% to 90% being singletons. The specimen was peripheral blood, collected from a patient treated with radiotherapy plus ipilimumab. These receptors originate from a human donor with non-small cell lung cancer whose response to radiotherapy plus ipilimumab could not be evaluated.

This clone has a single count. The genes are TRBV15 and TRBJ2-2; maybe TRBD1 (6 bases). Trimming took off 3 bases at V and 0 bases at J, with 8 bases between the two ends. Germline values: CDR1 LNHNV, CDR2 YYDKDF (reference sequence). The CDR3 consists of 15 residues. CDR3 nucleotide sequence: TGTGCCACCAGCAGGACAGGCTCGAACACCGGGGAGCTGTTTTTT. This gives the protein CATSRTGSNTGELFF.

This clone was seen a handful of times. V gene TRBV2 combines with J gene TRBJ1-2; the D gene is possibly TRBD1 (6 bases). Germline V lookup: CDR1 SNHLY, CDR2 FYNNEI. CDR3 length equals 12 residues. Trimming removed 7 bases from V and 10 bases from J, with 16 bases in between. CDR3 nucleotide sequence: TGTGCCAGCACGAGGGGGTTCTCGGACTACACCTTC. Its translation is CASTRGFSDYTF.

In DNA, the CDR3 is TGTGCCAGCACAGGGCTGTCTGGCTACACCTTC. It is translated as CASTGLSGYTF. This chain uses TRBV28 with TRBJ1-2, with D maybe TRBD1 (5 bases). V lost 7 bases, J lost 7 bases, and 10 bases lay in between. The germline V gene has CDR1 MDHEN and CDR2 SYDVKM. The CDR3 is 11 amino acids.

This clone was seen once. J is TRBJ2-7 and V is TRBV5-6; D gene unclear. This CDR3 has 15 amino acids. The ends were cut back, 0 bases at V and 2 bases at J, with 12 bases in the middle. Germline CDR1 SGHDT, CDR2 YYEEEE. The CDR3 bases are TGTGCCAGCAGCTTGGGCCGAGATCCAACCTACGAGCAGTACTTC. This sequence encodes CASSLGRDPTYEQYF.

The chain couples TRBV5-6 to TRBJ1-5, with D perhaps TRBD1 (5 bases). The CDR3 has 14 amino acids. V was shortened by 6 bases and J by 4 bases, with 14 bases between the two germline ends. Per the germline V gene, CDR1 is SGHDT and CDR2 is YYEEEE. The CDR3 coding sequence is TGTGCCAGCACCGTCGGGGGGGGAAATCAGCCCCAGCATTTT. Protein: CASTVGGGNQPQHF.

This clone was seen a single time. The V gene is TRBV10-2, the J gene TRBJ1-5; D ambiguous. The CDR3 runs 14 residues. V lost 5 bases to trimming and J lost 7 bases, with 15 bases between them. Germline V lookup: CDR1 WSHSY, CDR2 SAAADI. The CDR3: CASSTKNGAQPQHF. For the CDR3, the DNA is TGCGCCAGCAGTACGAAAAACGGAGCCCAGCCCCAGCATTTT.

This rearrangement joins TRBV9 to TRBJ2-2, with D possibly matching TRBD1 (5 bases). V was shortened by 0 bases and J by 8 bases, with 14 bases between the two germline ends. The germline V gene encodes CDR1 SGDLS and CDR2 YYNGEE. This CDR3 comprises 15 residues. CDR3 DNA sequence: TGTGCCAGCAGCGTAGTTGGGGCCACACCTGGGGAGCTGTTTTTT. Translating gives CASSVVGATPGELFF.

The chain employs TRBV7-3 and TRBJ2-5, with 10 positions matching TRBD1. Germline V lookup: CDR1 SGHTA, CDR2 FQGTGA. The junction had 6 bases not matched to a gene; V was cut back by 2 bases and J by 9 bases. There are 14 residues in the CDR3. CDR3 DNA: TGTGCCAGCAGCTTAGCGGACAGGGGGACGCCCCAGTACTTC. As protein: CASSLADRGTPQYF. The full variable domain, its missing parts supplied by reference TRBV7-3 and TRBJ2-5, is GAGVSQTPSNKVTEKGKYVELRCDPISGHTALYWYRQSLGQGPEFLIYFQGTGAADDSGLPNDRFFAVRPEGSVSTLKIQRTERGDSAVYLCASSLADRGTPQYFGPGTRLLVL.

V gene TRBV28 combines with J gene TRBJ1-4; maybe TRBD1 (6 bases). Germline-derived CDR1 and CDR2 are MDHEN and SYDVKM. Trimming removed 6 bases at V and 3 bases at J, with 8 bases between. The CDR3 is 13 amino acids. The chain's CDR3 is CASRRGPNEKLFF. Here the CDR3 DNA reads TGTGCCAGCAGGCGGGGGCCTAATGAAAAACTGTTTTTT.